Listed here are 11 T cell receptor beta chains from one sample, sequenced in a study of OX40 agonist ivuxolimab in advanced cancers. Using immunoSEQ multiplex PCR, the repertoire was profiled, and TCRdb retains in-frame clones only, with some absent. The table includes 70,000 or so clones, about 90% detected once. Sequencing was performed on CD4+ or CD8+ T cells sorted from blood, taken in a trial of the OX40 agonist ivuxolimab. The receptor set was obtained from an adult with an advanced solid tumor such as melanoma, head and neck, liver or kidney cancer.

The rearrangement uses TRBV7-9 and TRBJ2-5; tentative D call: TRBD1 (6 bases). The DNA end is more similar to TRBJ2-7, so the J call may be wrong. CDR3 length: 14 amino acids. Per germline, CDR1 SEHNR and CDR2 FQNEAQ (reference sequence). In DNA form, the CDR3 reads TGTGCCAGCAGCTTAGCGGGGGCGCGAAGCGAGCAGTACTTC. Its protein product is CASSLAGARSEQYF.

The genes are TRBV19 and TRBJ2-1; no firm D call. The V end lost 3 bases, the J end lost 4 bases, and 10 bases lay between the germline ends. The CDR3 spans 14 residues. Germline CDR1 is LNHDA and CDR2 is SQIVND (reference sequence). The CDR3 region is CASSILQEYNEQFF. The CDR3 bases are TGTGCCAGTAGTATCCTGCAGGAATACAATGAGCAGTTCTTC.

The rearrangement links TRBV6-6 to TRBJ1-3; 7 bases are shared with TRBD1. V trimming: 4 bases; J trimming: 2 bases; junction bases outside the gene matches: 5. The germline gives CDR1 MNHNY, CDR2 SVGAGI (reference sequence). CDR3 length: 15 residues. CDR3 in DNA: TGTGCCAGCAGTTCTGACAGGGAGGCTGGAAACACCATATATTTT. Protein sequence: CASSSDREAGNTIYF.

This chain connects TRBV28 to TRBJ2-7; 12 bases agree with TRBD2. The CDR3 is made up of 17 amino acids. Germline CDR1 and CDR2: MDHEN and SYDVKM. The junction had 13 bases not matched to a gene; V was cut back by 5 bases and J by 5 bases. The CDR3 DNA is TGTGCCAGCAGTCTAAAAGGACTAGCGGGATTGGGTAACGAGCAGTACTTC. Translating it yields CASSLKGLAGLGNEQYF.

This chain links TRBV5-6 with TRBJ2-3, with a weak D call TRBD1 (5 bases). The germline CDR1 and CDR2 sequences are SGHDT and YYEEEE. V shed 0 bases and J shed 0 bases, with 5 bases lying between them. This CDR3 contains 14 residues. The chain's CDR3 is CASSLGQSTDTQYF. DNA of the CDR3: TGTGCCAGCAGCTTGGGACAGAGCACAGATACGCAGTATTTT.

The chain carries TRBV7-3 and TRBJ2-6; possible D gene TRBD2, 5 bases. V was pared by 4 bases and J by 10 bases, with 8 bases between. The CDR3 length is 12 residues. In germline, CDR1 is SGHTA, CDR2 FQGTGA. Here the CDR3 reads CASSSEGNVLTF. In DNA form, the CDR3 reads TGTGCCAGCAGCTCCGAGGGAAACGTCCTGACTTTC.

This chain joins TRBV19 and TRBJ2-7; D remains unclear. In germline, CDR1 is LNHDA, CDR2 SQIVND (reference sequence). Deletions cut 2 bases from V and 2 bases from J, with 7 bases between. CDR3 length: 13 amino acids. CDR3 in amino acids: CASSISLTYEQYF. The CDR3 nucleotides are TGTGCCAGTAGTATAAGTCTTACCTACGAGCAGTACTTC.

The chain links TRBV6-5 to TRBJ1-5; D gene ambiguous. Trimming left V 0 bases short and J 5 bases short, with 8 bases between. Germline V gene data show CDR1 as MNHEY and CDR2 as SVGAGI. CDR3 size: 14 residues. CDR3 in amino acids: CASSYSGPYQPQHF. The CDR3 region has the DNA TGTGCCAGCAGTTACTCGGGCCCATATCAGCCCCAGCATTTT.

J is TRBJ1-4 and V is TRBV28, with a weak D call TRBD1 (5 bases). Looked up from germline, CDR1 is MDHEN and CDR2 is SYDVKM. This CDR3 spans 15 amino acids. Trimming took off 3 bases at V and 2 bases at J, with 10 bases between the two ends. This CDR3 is CASSFGAGTNEKLFF. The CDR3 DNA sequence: TGTGCCAGCAGTTTTGGTGCAGGGACTAATGAAAAACTGTTTTTT.

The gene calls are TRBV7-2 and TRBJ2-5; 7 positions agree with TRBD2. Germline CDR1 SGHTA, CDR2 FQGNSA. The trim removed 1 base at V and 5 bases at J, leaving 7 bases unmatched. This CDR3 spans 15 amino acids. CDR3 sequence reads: CASSLGEGEWETQYF. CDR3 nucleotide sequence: TGTGCCAGCAGCTTAGGGGAGGGTGAGTGGGAGACCCAGTACTTC.

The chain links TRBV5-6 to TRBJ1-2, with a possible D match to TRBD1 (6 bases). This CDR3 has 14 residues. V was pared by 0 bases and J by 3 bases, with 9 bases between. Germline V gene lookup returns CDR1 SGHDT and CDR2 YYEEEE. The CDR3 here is CASSLVPGDYGYTF. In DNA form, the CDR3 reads TGTGCCAGCAGCTTGGTCCCAGGGGACTATGGCTACACCTTC.